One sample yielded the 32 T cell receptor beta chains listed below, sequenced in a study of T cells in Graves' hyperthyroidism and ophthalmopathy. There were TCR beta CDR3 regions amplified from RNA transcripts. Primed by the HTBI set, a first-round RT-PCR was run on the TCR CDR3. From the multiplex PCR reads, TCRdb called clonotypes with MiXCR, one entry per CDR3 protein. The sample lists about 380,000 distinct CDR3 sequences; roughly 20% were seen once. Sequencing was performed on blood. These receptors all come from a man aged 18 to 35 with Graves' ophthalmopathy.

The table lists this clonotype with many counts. The CDR3 loop is CASSPGHRNEKLFF. The DNA for the CDR3 is TGTGCCAGCAGCCCGGGACACCGTAATGAAAAACTGTTTTTT. The V call is TRBV3-1, the J call TRBJ1-4; a weak D match, TRBD1 (6 bases). The CDR3 consists of 14 residues. Between the trimmed V and J ends, which lost 4 bases and 4 bases, there was a span of 10 bases. The germline CDR1 and CDR2 sequences are LGHDT and YNNKEL (reference sequence).

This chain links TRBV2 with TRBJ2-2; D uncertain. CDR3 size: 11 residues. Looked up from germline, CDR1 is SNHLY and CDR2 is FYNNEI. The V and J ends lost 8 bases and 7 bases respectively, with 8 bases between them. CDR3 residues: CASLWGGELFF. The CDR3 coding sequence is TGTGCCAGCCTTTGGGGCGGGGAGCTGTTTTTT. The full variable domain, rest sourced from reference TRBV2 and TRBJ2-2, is EPEVTQTPSHQVTQMGQEVILRCVPISNHLYFYWYRQILGQKVEFLVSFYNNEISEKSEIFDDQFSVERPDGSNFTLKIRSTKLEDSAMYFCASLWGGELFFGEGSRLTVL.

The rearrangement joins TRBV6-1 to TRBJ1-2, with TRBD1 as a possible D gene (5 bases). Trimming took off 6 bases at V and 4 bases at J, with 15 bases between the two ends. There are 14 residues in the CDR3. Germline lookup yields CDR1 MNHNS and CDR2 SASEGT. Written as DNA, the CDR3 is TGTGCCAGCAGCTGGGGACCGGAGGGCTATGGCTACACCTTC. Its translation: CASSWGPEGYGYTF.

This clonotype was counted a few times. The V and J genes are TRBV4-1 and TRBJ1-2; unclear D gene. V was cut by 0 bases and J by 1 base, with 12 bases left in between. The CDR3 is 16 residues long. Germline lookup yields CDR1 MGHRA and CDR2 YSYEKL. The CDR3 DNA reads TGCGCCAGCAGCCAAGAGGGGAGGGCTGTTAACTATGGCTACACCTTC. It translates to CASSQEGRAVNYGYTF.

The CDR3 coding sequence is TGTGCCAGCAGTGGAATCGGGACAGGGGCCACCTATAATTCACCCCTCCACTTT. This encodes CASSGIGTGATYNSPLHF. The chain joins TRBV2 to TRBJ1-6; TRBD1 aligns across 10 bases. The germline CDR1 and CDR2 sequences are SNHLY and FYNNEI. With V trimmed by 4 bases and J by 2 bases, 8 bases remained unmatched. The CDR3 has 18 amino acids.

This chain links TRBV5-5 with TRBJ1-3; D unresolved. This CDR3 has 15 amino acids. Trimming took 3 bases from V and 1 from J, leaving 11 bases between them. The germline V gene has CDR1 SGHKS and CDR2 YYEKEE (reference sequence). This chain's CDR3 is CASSYGSSSGNTIYF. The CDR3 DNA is TGTGCCAGCAGCTACGGGTCCTCTTCTGGAAACACCATATATTTT.

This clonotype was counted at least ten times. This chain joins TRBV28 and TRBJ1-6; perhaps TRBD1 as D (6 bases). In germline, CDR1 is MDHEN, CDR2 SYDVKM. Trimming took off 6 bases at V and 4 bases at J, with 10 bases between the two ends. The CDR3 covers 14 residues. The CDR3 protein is CASSPGTYNSPLHF. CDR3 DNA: TGTGCCAGCAGCCCCGGGACATATAATTCACCCCTCCACTTT.

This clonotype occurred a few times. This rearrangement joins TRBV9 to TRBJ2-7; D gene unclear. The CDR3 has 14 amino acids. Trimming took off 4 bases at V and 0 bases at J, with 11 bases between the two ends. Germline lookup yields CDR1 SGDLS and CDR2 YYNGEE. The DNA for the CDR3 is TGTGCCAGCAGCCCTGGACCAGCCTCCTACGAGCAGTACTTC. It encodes CASSPGPASYEQYF.

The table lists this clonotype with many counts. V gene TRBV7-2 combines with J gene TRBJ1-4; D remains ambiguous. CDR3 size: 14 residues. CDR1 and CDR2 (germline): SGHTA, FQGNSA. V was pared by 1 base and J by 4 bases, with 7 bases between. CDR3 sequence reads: CASSLGMSNEKLFF. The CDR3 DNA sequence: TGTGCCAGCAGCTTAGGAATGAGTAATGAAAAACTGTTTTTT.

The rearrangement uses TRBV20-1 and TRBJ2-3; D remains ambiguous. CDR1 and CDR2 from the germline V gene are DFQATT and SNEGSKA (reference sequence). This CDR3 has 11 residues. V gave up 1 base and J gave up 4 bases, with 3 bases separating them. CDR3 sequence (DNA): TGCAGTGCTAGAGTGGCAGATACGCAGTATTTT. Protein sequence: CSARVADTQYF.

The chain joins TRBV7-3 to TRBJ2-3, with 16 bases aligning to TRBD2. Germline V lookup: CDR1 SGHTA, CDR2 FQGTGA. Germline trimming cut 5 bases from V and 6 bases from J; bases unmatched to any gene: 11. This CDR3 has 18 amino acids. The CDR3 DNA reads TGTGCCAGCAGCGAAACCGGGACTAGCGGGGGGGCCGTGGATACGCAGTATTTT. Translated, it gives CASSETGTSGGAVDTQYF.

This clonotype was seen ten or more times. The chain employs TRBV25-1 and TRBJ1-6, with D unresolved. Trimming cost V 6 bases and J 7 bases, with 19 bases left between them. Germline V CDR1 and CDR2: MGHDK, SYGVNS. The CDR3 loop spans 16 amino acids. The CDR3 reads CASSQGVSADNSPLHF. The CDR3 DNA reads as TGTGCCAGCAGCCAAGGTGTAAGCGCTGACAATTCACCCCTCCACTTT.

The CDR3: CASSPGWAAPSYEQYF. DNA of the CDR3: TGTGCCAGCAGCCCGGGATGGGCGGCGCCCTCCTACGAGCAGTACTTC. The gene calls are TRBV6-1 and TRBJ2-7, with D maybe TRBD2 (5 bases). The CDR3 length is 16 residues. The V end was cut by 6 bases, the J end by 0 bases, with 18 bases between. CDR1 and CDR2 from the germline V gene are MNHNS and SASEGT.

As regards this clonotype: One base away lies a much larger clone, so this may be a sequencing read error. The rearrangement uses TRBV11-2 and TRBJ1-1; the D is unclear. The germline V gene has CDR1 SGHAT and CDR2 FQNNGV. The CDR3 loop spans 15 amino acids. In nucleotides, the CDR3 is TGTGCCGGCAGCTTGTCGCAGGTGCTGAACACTGAAGCTTTCTTT. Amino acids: CAGSLSQVLNTEAFF.

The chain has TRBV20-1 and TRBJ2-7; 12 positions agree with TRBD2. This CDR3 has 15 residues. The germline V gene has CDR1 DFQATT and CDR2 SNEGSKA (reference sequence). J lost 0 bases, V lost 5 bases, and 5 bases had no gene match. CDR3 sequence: CSASTSGGISYEQYF. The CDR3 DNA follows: TGCAGTGCTTCTACTAGCGGGGGGATCTCCTACGAGCAGTACTTC.

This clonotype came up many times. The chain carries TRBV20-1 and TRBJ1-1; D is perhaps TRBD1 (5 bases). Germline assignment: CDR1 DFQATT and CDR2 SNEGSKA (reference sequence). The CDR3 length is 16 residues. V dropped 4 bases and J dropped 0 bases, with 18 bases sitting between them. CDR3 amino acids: CSATPTMGLVNTEAFF. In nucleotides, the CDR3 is TGCAGTGCTACCCCAACCATGGGGCTGGTGAACACTGAAGCTTTCTTT.

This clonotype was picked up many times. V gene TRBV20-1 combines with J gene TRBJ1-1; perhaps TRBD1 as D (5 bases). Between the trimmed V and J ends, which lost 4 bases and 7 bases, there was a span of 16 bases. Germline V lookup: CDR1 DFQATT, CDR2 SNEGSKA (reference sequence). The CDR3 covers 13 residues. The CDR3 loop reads CSANLGKGSEAFF. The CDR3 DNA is TGCAGTGCTAATCTGGGCAAGGGGAGTGAAGCTTTCTTT.

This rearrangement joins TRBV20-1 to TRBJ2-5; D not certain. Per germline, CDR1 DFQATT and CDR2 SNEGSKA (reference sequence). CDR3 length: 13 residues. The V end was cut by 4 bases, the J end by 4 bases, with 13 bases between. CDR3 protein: CSATDGPLETQYF. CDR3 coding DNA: TGCAGTGCTACGGACGGCCCCTTAGAGACCCAGTACTTC.

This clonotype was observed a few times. CDR3: CAIISTSGGANEQFF. In nucleotides, the CDR3 is TGTGCCATCATCTCGACTAGCGGGGGGGCAAATGAGCAGTTCTTC. The rearrangement joins TRBV10-3 to TRBJ2-1, with TRBD2 matching 14 bases. Trimming took 7 bases from V and 7 from J; bases not matched to a gene: 6. The CDR3 length is 15 residues. Looked up from germline, CDR1 is ENHRY and CDR2 is SYGVKD.

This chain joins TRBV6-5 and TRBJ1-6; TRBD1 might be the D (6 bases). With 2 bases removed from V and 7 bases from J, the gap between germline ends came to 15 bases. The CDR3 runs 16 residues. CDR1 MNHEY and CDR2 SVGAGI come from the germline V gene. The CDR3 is CASSYGGRGLNSPLHF. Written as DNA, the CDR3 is TGTGCCAGCAGTTACGGCGGACGGGGGCTAAATTCACCCCTCCACTTT.

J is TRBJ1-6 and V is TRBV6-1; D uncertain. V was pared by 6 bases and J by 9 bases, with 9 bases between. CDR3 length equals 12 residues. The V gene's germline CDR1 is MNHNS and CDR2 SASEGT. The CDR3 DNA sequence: TGTGCCAGCAGACCAGTTGCTTCACCCCTCCACTTT. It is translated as CASRPVASPLHF.

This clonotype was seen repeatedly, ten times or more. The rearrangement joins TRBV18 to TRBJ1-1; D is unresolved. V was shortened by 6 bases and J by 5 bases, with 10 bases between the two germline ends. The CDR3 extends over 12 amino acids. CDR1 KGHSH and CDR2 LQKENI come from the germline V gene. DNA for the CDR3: TGTGCCAGCTCGAATCCCTTGACTGAAGCTTTCTTT. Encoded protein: CASSNPLTEAFF.

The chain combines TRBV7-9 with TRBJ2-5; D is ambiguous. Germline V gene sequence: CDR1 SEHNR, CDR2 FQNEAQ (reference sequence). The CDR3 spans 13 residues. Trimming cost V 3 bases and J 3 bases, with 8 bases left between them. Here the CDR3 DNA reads TGTGCCAGCAGCTTGGACGTCGAAGAGACCCAGTACTTC. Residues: CASSLDVEETQYF. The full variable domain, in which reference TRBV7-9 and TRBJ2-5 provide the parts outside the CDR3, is DTGVSQNPRHKITKRGQNVTFRCDPISEHNRLYWYRQTLGQGPEFLTYFQNEAQLEKSRLLSDRFSAERPKGSFSTLEIQRTEQGDSAMYLCASSLDVEETQYFGPGTRLLVL.

The CDR3, as DNA: TGTGCCAGCAGTTCCCCCGCTAGCGGGGGGTCGATGTTGGGGAATGAGCAGTTCTTC. Protein product: CASSSPASGGSMLGNEQFF. The J gene is TRBJ2-1, the V gene TRBV6-5, with 11 bases matching TRBD2. The germline V gene has CDR1 MNHEY and CDR2 SVGAGI. This CDR3 region has 19 residues. With 4 bases clipped from V and 7 bases from J, the junction kept 18 bases outside the gene matches.

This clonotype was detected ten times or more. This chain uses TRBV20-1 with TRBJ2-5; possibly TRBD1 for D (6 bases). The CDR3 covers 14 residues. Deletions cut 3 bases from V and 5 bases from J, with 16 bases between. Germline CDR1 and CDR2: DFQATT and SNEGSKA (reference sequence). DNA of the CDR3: TGCAGTGCTAGGCTCACAGGGTTAGGTGAGACCCAGTACTTC. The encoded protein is CSARLTGLGETQYF.

The CDR3: CASSRNLAGGDYEQYF. Written as DNA, the CDR3 is TGTGCCAGCAGTCGAAACCTAGCGGGGGGCGACTACGAGCAGTACTTC. The V call is TRBV12-3 or TRBV12-4, the J call TRBJ2-7; 11 bases fit TRBD2. The V segment lost 5 bases and the J segment 3 bases; nucleotides outside the gene matches: 9. CDR3 size: 16 residues.

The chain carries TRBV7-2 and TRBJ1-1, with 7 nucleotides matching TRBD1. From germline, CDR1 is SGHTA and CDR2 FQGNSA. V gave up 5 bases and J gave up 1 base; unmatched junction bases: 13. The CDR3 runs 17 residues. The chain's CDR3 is CASSPSRGGLRNTEAFF. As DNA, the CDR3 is TGTGCCAGCAGCCCCTCCAGGGGGGGCTTGAGGAACACTGAAGCTTTCTTT.

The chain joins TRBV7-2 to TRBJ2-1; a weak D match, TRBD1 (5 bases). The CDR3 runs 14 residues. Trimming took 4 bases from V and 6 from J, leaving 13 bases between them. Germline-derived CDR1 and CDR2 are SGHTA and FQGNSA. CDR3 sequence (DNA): TGTGCCAGCAGCTCCCAGGGCATGGTCAATGAGCAGTTCTTC. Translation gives CASSSQGMVNEQFF. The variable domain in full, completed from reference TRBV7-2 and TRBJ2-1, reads GAGVSQSPSNKVTEKGKDVELRCDPISGHTALYWYRQSLGQGLEFLIYFQGNSAPDKSGLPSDRFSAERTGGSVSTLTIQRTQQEDSAVYLCASSSQGMVNEQFFGPGTRLTVL.

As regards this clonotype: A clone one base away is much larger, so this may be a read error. The CDR3 coding sequence is TGTGCCAGCAGTTTAGAGGGCGGGGGGCACTCACCCCTCCACTTT. Protein: CASSLEGGGHSPLHF. The chain uses TRBV27 and TRBJ1-6, with D perhaps TRBD1 (6 bases). Trimming removed 2 bases from V and 10 bases from J, with 15 bases in between. Germline V gives CDR1 MNHEY, CDR2 SMNVEV (reference sequence). This CDR3 has 15 residues.

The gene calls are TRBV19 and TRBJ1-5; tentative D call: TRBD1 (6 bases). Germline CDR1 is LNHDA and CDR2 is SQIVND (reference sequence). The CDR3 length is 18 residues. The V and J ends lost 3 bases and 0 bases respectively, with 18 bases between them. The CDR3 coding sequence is TGTGCCAGTAGTATGGGAATTGACAGGACTTATAGCAATCAGCCCCAGCATTTT. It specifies CASSMGIDRTYSNQPQHF.

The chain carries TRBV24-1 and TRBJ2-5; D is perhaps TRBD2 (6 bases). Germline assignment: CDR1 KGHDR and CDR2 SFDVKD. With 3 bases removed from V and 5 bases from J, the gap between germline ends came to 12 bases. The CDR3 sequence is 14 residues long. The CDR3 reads CATSDPGVGETQYF. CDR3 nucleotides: TGTGCCACCAGTGATCCGGGGGTGGGGGAGACCCAGTACTTC.

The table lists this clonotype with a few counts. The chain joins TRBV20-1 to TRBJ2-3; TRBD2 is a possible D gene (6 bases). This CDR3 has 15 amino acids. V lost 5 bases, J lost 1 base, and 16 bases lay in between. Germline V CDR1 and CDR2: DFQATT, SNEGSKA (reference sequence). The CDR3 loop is CSASPGVAGTDTQYF. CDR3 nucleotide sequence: TGCAGTGCTTCCCCCGGGGTAGCGGGCACAGATACGCAGTATTTT.